This T cell receptor (beta chain) appears in the sequencing data of a study of blood T cell repertoires in COVID-19. Germline V gene data show CDR1 as MNHEY and CDR2 as SVGEGT. Trimming cost V 7 bases and J 2 bases; bases outside gene matches: 5. This CDR3 has 14 amino acids. Sequenced by immunoSEQ multiplex PCR; TCRdb stores in-frame clones only, minus some. The profile shows more than 95,000 clones, 85% to 90% of them singletons. V usage is TRBV6-2 or TRBV6-3 and J usage is TRBJ2-3; TRBD2 matches at 8 bases. The specimen sequenced was peripheral blood. The sequence came from a human donor in a cohort sampled during active COVID-19. The CDR3 loop is CASTPGLATDTQYF. The CDR3 nucleotides are TGTGCCAGCACCCCCGGACTAGCCACAGATACGCAGTATTTT.